These T cell receptor beta chains were read from a single sample in a study of blood T cell repertoires in COVID-19. Using immunoSEQ multiplex PCR, the repertoire was profiled, and TCRdb retains in-frame clones only, with some absent. The sample records 100,000 or so clones, around 90% being singletons. Sequencing was performed on peripheral blood. Every receptor here comes from a woman between 45 and 65 years old with COVID-19, enrolled during active disease. Each CDR3 is given with its conserved first and last residue. D genes are given only for firm matches. Clone size is stated in some rows and not others, as once, few, many or a class when expanded.

-	TRBD1	TRBV28	TRBJ1-2	CASSPGQGYGYTF
-	TRBD1	TRBV6-5	TRBJ2-5	CASSYSNTGAETQYF
-	-	TRBV3-1/TRBV3-2	TRBJ2-7	CASSQSQGGEQYF
-	-	TRBV11-2	TRBJ2-1	CASSLGGTTYNEQFF
-	TRBD1	TRBV5-8	TRBJ1-4	CASSSTGTATNEKLFF
once	-	TRBV15	TRBJ2-4	CATSRGGELAKNIQYF
-	TRBD2	TRBV4-2	TRBJ2-4	CASSPAGGLAKNIQYF
-	-	TRBV6-5	TRBJ2-6	CASSYYRTGANVLTF
-	TRBD2	TRBV9	TRBJ2-2	CASSSRAGANTGELFF
-	TRBD1	TRBV12-3/TRBV12-4	TRBJ1-2	CASSLGQDYGYTF
few	TRBD1	TRBV7-9	TRBJ1-6	CASSLGGTGASPLHF
-	-	TRBV5-5	TRBJ2-1	CASSRFGGAYNEQFF
-	-	TRBV5-1	TRBJ1-1	CASSLGGPEAFF
-	TRBD1	TRBV28	TRBJ1-3	CASSNGRTGGNTIYF
-	TRBD1	TRBV6-5	TRBJ1-3	CASSYDRAVGNTIYF
-	TRBD2	TRBV4-2	TRBJ2-1	CASSQDYGGAAYNEQFF
-	-	TRBV13	TRBJ1-2	CASSLDPGSKLGYTF
-	TRBD1	TRBV11-2	TRBJ2-3	CASSRRQGPDTQYF
once	-	TRBV7-2	TRBJ1-5	CASSPYNQPQHF
-	TRBD2	TRBV11-2	TRBJ2-1	CASSDGGAGVKQFF
few	TRBD1	TRBV4-1	TRBJ1-1	CASSQDRANTEAFF
-	TRBD2	TRBV6-2/TRBV6-3	TRBJ2-7	CASSLGGGLSYEQYF
-	TRBD2	TRBV10-3	TRBJ2-7	CAISESSGGAYEQYF
-	-	TRBV6-6	TRBJ2-3	CASSYGTPRTDTQYF
-	-	TRBV18	TRBJ1-4	CASSPGGNEKLFF
-	-	TRBV7-6	TRBJ2-7	CASSSTLEQYF
-	TRBD2	TRBV7-2	TRBJ2-3	CASSPGLAGGAADTQYF
-	TRBD1	TRBV11-3	TRBJ2-1	CASSFGTGGFEQFF
-	-	TRBV6-6	TRBJ1-1	CASSYSEDNTEAFF
-	-	TRBV7-2	TRBJ2-7	CASSRQGGEQYF
-	TRBD2	TRBV6-1	TRBJ2-7	CASSVYGGSSSYEQYF
-	-	TRBV12-3/TRBV12-4	TRBJ2-2	CASTLRSGELFF
-	-	TRBV5-6	TRBJ2-7	CASTIRGLGPTEQYF
once	-	TRBV15	TRBJ2-1	CATSSPTESNSNEQFF
medium-sized	-	TRBV19	TRBJ2-7	CASSIADGDEQYF
-	-	TRBV3-1/TRBV3-2	TRBJ1-2	CASSQGGTGYGYTF
-	-	TRBV13	TRBJ2-7	CASSGRGYEQYF
-	TRBD1	TRBV27	TRBJ1-2	CASSLTGNYGYTF
-	-	TRBV6-4	TRBJ2-2	CASSVNTGELFF
-	-	TRBV19	TRBJ1-1	CASSASLHAEAFF
-	-	TRBV5-4	TRBJ2-1	CASSLGTLDEQFF